The sequence of this T cell receptor beta chain was determined in a study of PD-L1 blockade in urothelial cancer (dated by TCRdb to about 2017). Broadly, across the study: All patients started therapy in about 2014 and received atezolizumab 1,200 mg intravenously every 3 weeks. About 85% of the roughly 29 patients were identified as males with urothelial cancer of bladder origin, and a prior smoking history was reported by 18 of 29 patients. Patients had an ECOG performance status of 0 or 1 and had received between 0 and 3 prior chemotherapy regimens. Blood samples were analyzed at two time points: 3 weeks after treatment start (second dose) and 6 weeks after treatment start. Blood samples yielded a median of around 150,000 T cells and approximately 83,000 unique TCRs, with median clonality around 0.084. Somatic, immune and clinical correlates of response to PD-L1 blockade with atezolizumab in urothelial cancer were the focus of an exploratory multi-omic analysis. Pretreatment tumor samples, along with matched peripheral blood serially collected before and after atezolizumab treatment, were subjected to TCR sequencing. Durable clinical benefit was defined as progression-free survival longer than 6 months, and TCR features were also tested against progression-free and overall survival. In the same patients, pretreatment tumors underwent whole exome sequencing and RNA sequencing in addition to TCR sequencing. Some ten patients reached durable clinical benefit, while some 20 patients did not. Twenty-nine patients had pretreatment blood TCR-seq, roughly 24 had at least one posttreatment blood collection, and roughly 24 had tumor TCR-seq.

Study-wide conclusions, independent of this receptor: A pretreatment peripheral blood TCR clonality below the median was linked to improved progression-free and overall survival. Patients with durable benefit showed greater expansion of tumor-associated TCR clones in peripheral blood 3 weeks after starting treatment (n = 22, p = 0.022). Because the sample size was small (n of about 30) and many exploratory analyses were performed, the results are intended to be hypothesis-generating.

V sheds 6 bases and J sheds 5 bases, leaving 13 bases between their ends. CDR1 and CDR2, looked up from the germline V gene, are SNHLY and FYNNEI. Its CDR3 holds 14 amino acids, cysteine through phenylalanine. Only the CDR3 region is kept as DNA, spanning 42 bases read in frame from base 1. The sample's time point, from its label and the paper: pretreatment peripheral blood. The cohort comprised 25 to 35 patients with locally advanced or metastatic urothelial carcinoma treated at Memorial Sloan Kettering on a trial protocol. Peripheral blood mononuclear cells were collected pretreatment and during treatment, with between 1 and 8 total time points per patient. The Qiagen DNeasy Blood extraction kit was used to purify genomic DNA from total PBMCs and tumor samples. PBMCs were collected pretreatment and during treatment, and were isolated and stored as previously described. Synthetic TCR analog templates were spiked into each PCR so that absolute template abundance could be estimated from read counts. The immunoSEQ assay used bias-controlled V and J gene primers to amplify TCRbeta CDR3 regions from genomic DNA. Sequencing of rearranged TCRbeta segments was performed at approximately 20X coverage. Concerning the study's data processing: Sequencing errors were corrected by clustering and CDR3s were annotated against IMGT to assign V, D and J genes. Out-of-frame and stop-codon sequences were excluded, and only productive TCRbeta rearrangements were used in downstream analyses. To compute clonality, Shannon entropy was normalized by the log of the number of unique productive sequences and then subtracted from one. Clones differing between time points or between blood and tumor were identified by Fisher's exact test with Benjamini-Hochberg correction at adjusted p below 0.01. TCRdb took this table from immuneACCESS and kept in-frame rearrangements with V and J called. Such tables lack part of the clones; where checked against another copy, unresolved V genes explain under half of the gap, and the rest is unexplained. Clone size and V and J calls were adopted from that table, with D and trimming inferred from the DNA. The sample has approximately 100,000 clones on record, about 90% of them singletons. About 0.89% of the sample comes from the top ten.

Turning to this clone: Its antigen is still unknown. Base-call qualities are not available, and no considerably larger clone is one nucleotide away.

Recombination connected TRBV2 to TRBJ1-4, and possibly TRBD1, on 6 matching bases. This specimen consisted of PBMCs, obtained around atezolizumab (anti-PD-L1) treatment. This receptor was obtained from a woman at least 80 years old with urothelial cancer. CDR3 sequence: CASSQQGLNEKLFF. The nucleotide sequence reads TGTGCCAGCAGCCAACAGGGCTTAAATGAAAAACTGTTTTTT. Joined to the reference TRBV2 and TRBJ1-4 proteins, this CDR3 gives the full variable domain: EPEVTQTPSHQVTQMGQEVILRCVPISNHLYFYWYRQILGQKVEFLVSFYNNEISEKSEIFDDQFSVERPDGSNFTLKIRSTKLEDSAMYFCASSQQGLNEKLFFGSGTQLSVL.